This T cell receptor (beta chain) was profiled in a study of blood T cell repertoires in COVID-19. Turning to the study itself: In each case, the material was cDNA or gDNA derived from T cells, B-cell-depleted T cells, or PBMCs.

As originally analysed: Amplification of reference gene primers was used by the study to estimate nucleated cell counts. Sequencing used immunoSEQ multiplex PCR; TCRdb keeps in-frame clones, though not all of them. The D gene and trimming were derived from the DNA, and the V and J assignments and clone size from that table. There are some 150,000 clones in the sample; around 86% occur only once, and under 3.5% lies in the top ten. Sequencing was performed on peripheral blood. The origin of this receptor is a man aged 65 to 85 with acute or convalescent COVID-19.

Here the CDR3 DNA reads TGTGCCAGCAGGCTCGGGACTAGCGGGAGGCATGAGCAGTTCTTC. Protein product: CASRLGTSGRHEQFF. The gene calls are TRBV6-5 and TRBJ2-1; TRBD2 matches at 15 bases. Losses at the gene ends were 6 bases for V and 8 bases for J; bases not matched to a gene: 5. Germline assignment: CDR1 MNHEY and CDR2 SVGAGI. The CDR3 runs 15 residues.